The sequence of this TCR beta chain was determined in a study of Graves' ophthalmopathy and Graves' hyperthyroidism. There are many counts of this clonotype. The antigen remains undetermined. Beta-chain TCR CDR3 regions were amplified from RNA transcripts. HTBI-primed RT-PCR formed the first round, and a multiplex PCR formed the second. Using its own MiXCR run on the multiplex PCR reads, TCRdb lists one record per CDR3 protein. Of around 1.1 million distinct CDR3 sequences listed, about 36% are singletons. Study-level results: Separation of ophthalmopathy from stable hyperthyroidism was achieved by a 13-signature model, at 85% to 90% sensitivity and under 82% specificity. As the model predicted ophthalmopathy progression, it achieved a sensitivity of 70.59% and a specificity of 72.22%.

The diagnosis combined clinical symptoms, thyroxine, TRAb, thyroid ultrasound and orbital computed tomography scans. Germline values: CDR1 LGHNA, CDR2 YSLEER. The CDR3 has 14 residues. J gave up 5 bases and V 4 bases, and 7 bases lay outside the gene matches. Sequencing was carried out using peripheral blood or thyroid tissue (not recorded which). The source is an adult man with Graves' hyperthyroidism. The gene calls are TRBV4-3 and TRBJ2-5; 7 nucleotides line up with TRBD1. The CDR3, as DNA: TGCGCCAGCAGCCCACAGGGGACGGGGGAGACCCAGTACTTC. Translated, it gives CASSPQGTGETQYF.